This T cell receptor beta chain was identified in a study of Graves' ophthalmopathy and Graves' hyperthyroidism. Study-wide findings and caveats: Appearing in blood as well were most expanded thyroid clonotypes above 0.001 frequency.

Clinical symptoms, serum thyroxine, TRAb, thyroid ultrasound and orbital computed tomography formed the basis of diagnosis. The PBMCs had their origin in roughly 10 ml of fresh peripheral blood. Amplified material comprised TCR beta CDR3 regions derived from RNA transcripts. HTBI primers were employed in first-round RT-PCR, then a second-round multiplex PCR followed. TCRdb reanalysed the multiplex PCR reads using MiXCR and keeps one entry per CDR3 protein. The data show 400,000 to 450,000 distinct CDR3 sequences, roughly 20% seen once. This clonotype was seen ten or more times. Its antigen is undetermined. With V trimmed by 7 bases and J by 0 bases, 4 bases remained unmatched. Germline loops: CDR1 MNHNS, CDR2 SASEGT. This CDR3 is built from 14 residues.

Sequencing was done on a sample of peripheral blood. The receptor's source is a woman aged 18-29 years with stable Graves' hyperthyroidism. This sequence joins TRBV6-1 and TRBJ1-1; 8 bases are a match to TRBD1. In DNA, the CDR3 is TGTGCCAGCATGGGGGACAGGTTGAACACTGAAGCTTTCTTT. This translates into CASMGDRLNTEAFF.